One sample yielded the 2 T cell receptor beta chains listed below, sequenced in a study of radiation and T cells in renal cell carcinoma. Time point in this sample: baseline pretreatment blood. As to treatment: 15 Gy SBRT to primary tumor, nephrectomy 4 weeks later. Assay: immunoSEQ multiplex PCR; the TCRdb copy retains only in-frame clones and omits some. The table includes about 160,000 clones, 88% detected once. The sample in question was blood, obtained from a patient whose treatment included radiotherapy and nephrectomy. The receptors come from a woman in her 70s with renal cell carcinoma.

J is TRBJ1-1 and V is TRBV5-1; D is perhaps TRBD1 (6 bases). The germline gives CDR1 SGHRS, CDR2 YFSETQ. The CDR3 totals 13 residues. V lost 4 bases, J lost 3 bases, and 10 bases lay in between. The CDR3 loop reads CASSPGQYTEAFF. CDR3 nucleotide sequence: TGCGCCAGCAGCCCCGGACAGTACACTGAAGCTTTCTTT.

Regarding this clone: Germline is not matched at one junction end, which may reflect a read error. The chain has TRBV7-3 and TRBJ1-1; the D is unclear. Looked up from germline, CDR1 is SGHTA and CDR2 is FQGTGA. There are 13 residues in the CDR3. The CDR3 bases are TGTGCCAGCAGCCGAACAGCGAACACTGAAGCTTTTTTT. This translates into CASSRTANTEAFF.